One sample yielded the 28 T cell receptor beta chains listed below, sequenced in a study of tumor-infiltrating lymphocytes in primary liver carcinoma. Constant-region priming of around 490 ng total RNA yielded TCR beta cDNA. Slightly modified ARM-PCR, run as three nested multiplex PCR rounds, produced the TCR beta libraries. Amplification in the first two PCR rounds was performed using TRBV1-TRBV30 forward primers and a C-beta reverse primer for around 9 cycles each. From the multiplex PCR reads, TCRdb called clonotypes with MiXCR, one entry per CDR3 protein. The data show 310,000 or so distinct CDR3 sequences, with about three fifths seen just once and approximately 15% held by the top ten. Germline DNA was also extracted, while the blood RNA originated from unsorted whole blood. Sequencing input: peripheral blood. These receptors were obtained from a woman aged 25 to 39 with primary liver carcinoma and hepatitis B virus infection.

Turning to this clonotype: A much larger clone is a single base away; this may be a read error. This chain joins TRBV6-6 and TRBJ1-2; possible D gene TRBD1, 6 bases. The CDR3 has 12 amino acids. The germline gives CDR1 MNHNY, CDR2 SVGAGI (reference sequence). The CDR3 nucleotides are TGTGCCAACAGTAACAGGGAAGTAGGCTACACCTTC. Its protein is CANSNREVGYTF.

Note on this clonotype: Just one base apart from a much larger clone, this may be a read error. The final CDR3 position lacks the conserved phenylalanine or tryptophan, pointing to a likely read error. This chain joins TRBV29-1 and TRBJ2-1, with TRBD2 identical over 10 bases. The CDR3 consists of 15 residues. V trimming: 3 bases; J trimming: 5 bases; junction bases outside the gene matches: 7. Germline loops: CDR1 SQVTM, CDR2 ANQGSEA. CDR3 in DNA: TGCAGCGTTGACTTGGGACTAGCGAAAAACAATGAGCAGTTCTAC. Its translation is CSVDLGLAKNNEQFY.

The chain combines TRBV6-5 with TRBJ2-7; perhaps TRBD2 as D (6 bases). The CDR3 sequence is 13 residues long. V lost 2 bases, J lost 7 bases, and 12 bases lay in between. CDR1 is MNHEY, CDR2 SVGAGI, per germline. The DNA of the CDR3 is TGTGCCAGCAGTTACAGCGGGCCCCGGGAGCAGTACTTC. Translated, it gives CASSYSGPREQYF.

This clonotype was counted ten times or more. The CDR3 spells CASRQEVDEQFF. The CDR3 nucleotides read TGTGCCAGCAGACAGGAGGTTGATGAGCAGTTCTTC. The chain carries TRBV6-2 or TRBV6-3 and TRBJ2-1; D is possibly TRBD1 or TRBD2 (5 bases each). The CDR3 is 12 residues long. CDR1 MNHEY and CDR2 SVGEGT come from the germline V gene. V shed 6 bases and J shed 8 bases, with 11 bases lying between them.

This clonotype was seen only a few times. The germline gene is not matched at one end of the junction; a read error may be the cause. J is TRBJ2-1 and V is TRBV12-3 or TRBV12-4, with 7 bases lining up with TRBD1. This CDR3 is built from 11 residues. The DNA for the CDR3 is TGTGTCAGCAGGGAGAACAGGGGGCAGTTCTTC. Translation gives CVSRENRGQFF.

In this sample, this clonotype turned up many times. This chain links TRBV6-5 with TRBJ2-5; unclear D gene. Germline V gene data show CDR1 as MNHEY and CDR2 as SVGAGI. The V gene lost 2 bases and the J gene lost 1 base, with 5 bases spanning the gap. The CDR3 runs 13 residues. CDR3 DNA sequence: TGTGCCAGCAGTTACGTAGCCCAAGAGACCCAGTACTTC. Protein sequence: CASSYVAQETQYF.

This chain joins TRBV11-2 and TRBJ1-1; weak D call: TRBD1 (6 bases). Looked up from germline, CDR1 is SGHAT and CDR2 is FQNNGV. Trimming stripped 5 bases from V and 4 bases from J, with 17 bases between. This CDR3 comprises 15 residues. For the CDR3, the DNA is TGTGCCAGCAGCACCGAAGGGGGTTATGTCACTGAAGCTTTCTTT. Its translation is CASSTEGGYVTEAFF.

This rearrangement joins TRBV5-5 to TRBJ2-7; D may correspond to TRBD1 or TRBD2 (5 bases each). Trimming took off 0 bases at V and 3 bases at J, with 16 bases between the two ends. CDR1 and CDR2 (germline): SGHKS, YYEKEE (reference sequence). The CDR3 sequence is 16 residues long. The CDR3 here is CASSLGECPRVYEQYF. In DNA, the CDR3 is TGTGCCAGCAGCTTGGGGGAGTGCCCCAGGGTCTACGAGCAGTACTTC.

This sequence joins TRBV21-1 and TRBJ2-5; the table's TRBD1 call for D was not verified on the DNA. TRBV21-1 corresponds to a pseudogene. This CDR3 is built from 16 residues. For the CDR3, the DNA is TGTGCCAGCAGCAGGTCTACCGGGACAGCGCAAGAGACCCAGTACTTC. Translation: CASSRSTGTAQETQYF.

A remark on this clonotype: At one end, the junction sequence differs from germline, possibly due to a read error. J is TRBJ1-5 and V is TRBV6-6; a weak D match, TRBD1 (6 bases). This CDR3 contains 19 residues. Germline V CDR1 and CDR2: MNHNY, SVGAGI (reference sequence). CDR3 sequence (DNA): TGTGCCTGCAGCCATAAGGGGGGGTCTTGGCAGGCCACCCATCAGCTCCAGCATTTT. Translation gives CACSHKGGSWQATHQLQHF.

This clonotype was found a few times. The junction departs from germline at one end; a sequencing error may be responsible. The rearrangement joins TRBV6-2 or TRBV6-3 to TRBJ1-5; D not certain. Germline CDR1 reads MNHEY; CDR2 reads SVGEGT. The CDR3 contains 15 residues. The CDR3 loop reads CASSYNPYSNQSQHF. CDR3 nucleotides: TGTGCCAGTAGTTACAATCCTTATAGCAATCAGTCCCAGCATTTT.

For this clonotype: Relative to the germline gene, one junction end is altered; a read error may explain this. CDR3 DNA: TGTGCCAGCAACTCGGGCCGAACTAACTATGACTACACCTTC. Translation gives CASNSGRTNYDYTF. This chain joins TRBV11-3 and TRBJ1-2; D gene ambiguous. Looked up from germline, CDR1 is SGHNT and CDR2 is YENEEA. The CDR3 runs to 14 residues.

CDR3 protein: CASSQGIEAFF. CDR3 DNA: TGTGCCAGCAGCCAGGGCATCGAAGCTTTCTTT. This chain connects TRBV5-6 to TRBJ1-1; possibly TRBD1 for D (5 bases). The CDR3 contains 11 residues. The V end was cut by 4 bases, the J end by 8 bases, with 9 bases between. Germline V gene lookup returns CDR1 SGHDT and CDR2 YYEEEE.

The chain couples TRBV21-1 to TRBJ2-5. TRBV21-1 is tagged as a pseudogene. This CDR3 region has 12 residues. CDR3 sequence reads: CASSKTEETQYF. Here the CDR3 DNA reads TGTGCCAGCAGCAAAACGGAAGAGACCCAGTACTTC.

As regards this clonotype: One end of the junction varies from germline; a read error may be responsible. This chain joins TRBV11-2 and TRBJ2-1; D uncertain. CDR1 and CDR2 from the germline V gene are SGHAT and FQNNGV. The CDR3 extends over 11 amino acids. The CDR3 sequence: CTSSLVGEQFF. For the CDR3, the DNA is TGCACCAGCAGCTTAGTGGGTGAGCAGTTCTTC.

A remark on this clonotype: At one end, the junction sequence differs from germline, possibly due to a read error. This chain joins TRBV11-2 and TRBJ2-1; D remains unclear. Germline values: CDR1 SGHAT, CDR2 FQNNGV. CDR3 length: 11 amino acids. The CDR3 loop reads CAGRLGSEQFF. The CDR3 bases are TGTGCCGGCAGATTAGGATCCGAGCAGTTCTTC. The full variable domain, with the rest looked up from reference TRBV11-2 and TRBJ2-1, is EAGVAQSPRYKIIEKRQSVAFWCNPISGHATLYWYQQILGQGPKLLIQFQNNGVVDDSQLPKDRFSAERLKGVDSTLKIQPAKLEDSAVYLCAGRLGSEQFFGPGTRLTVL.

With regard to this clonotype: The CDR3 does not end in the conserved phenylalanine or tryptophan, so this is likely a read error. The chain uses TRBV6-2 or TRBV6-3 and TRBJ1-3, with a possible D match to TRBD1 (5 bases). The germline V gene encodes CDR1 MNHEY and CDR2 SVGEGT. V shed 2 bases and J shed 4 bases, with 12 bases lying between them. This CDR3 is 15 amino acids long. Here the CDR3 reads CASSYGGGDGNTIYL. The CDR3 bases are TGTGCCAGCAGTTACGGCGGCGGGGACGGAAACACCATATATCTT.

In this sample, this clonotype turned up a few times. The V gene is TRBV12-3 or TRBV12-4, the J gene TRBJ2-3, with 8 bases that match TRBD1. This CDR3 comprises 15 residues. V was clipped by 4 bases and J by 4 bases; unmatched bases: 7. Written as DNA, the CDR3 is TGTGCCAGCAGTTCAAGACAGGGGCAGGCAGATACGCAGTATTTT. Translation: CASSSRQGQADTQYF.

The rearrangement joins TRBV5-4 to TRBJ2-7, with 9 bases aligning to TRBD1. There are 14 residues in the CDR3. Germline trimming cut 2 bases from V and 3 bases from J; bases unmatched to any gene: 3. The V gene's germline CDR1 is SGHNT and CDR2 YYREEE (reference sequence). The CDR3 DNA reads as TGTGCCAGCAGCTTACAGGGGGCGGGCTACGAGCAGTACTTC. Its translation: CASSLQGAGYEQYF. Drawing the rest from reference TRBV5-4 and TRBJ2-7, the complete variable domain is ETGVTQSPTHLIKTRGQQVTLRCSSQSGHNTVSWYQQALGQGPQFIFQYYREEENGRGNFPPRFSGLQFPNYSSELNVNALELDDSALYLCASSLQGAGYEQYFGPGTRLTVT.

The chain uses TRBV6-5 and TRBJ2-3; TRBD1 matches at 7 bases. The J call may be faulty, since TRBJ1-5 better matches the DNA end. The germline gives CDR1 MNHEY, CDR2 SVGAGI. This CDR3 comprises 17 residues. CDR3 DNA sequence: TGTGCCAGCAGTTACTGGGGGGGGACTAGCGGGACAGATACGCAGCATTTT. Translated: CASSYWGGTSGTDTQHF.

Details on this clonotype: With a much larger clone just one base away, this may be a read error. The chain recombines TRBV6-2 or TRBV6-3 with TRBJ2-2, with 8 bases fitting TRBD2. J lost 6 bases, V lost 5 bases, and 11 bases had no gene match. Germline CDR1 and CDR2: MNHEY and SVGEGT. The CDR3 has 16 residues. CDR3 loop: CASSASGSVYAGELFF. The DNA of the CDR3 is TGTGCCAGCAGTGCCAGCGGGAGTGTGTACGCCGGGGAGCTGTTTTTT.

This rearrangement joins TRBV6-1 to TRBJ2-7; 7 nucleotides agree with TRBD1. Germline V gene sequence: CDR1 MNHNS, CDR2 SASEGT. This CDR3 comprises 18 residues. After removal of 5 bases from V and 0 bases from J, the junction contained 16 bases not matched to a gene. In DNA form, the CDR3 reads TGTGCCAGCAGTCGTCAGGGGGATAGCCGGACCTCCTCCTACGAGCAGTACTTC. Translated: CASSRQGDSRTSSYEQYF.

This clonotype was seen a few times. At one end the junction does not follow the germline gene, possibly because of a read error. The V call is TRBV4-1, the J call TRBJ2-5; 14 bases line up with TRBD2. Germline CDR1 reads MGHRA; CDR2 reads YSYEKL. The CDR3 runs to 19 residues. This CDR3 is CASSQVGKGLAGVVETQNF. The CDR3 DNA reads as TGCGCCAGCAGCCAAGTCGGAAAGGGACTAGCGGGAGTCGTTGAGACCCAGAACTTC.

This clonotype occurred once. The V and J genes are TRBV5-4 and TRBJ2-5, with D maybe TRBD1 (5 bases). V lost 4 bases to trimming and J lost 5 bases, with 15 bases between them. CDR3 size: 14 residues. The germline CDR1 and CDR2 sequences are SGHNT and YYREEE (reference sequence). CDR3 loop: CASSPAQVGETQYF. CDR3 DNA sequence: TGTGCCAGCAGCCCAGCACAGGTGGGGGAGACCCAGTACTTC. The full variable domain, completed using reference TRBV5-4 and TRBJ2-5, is ETGVTQSPTHLIKTRGQQVTLRCSSQSGHNTVSWYQQALGQGPQFIFQYYREEENGRGNFPPRFSGLQFPNYSSELNVNALELDDSALYLCASSPAQVGETQYFGPGTRLLVL.

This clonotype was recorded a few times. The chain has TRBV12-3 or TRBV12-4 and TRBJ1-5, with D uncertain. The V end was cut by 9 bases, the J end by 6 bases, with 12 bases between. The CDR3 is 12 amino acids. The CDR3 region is CASSDHPQPQHF. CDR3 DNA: TGTGCCAGTAGTGACCACCCTCAGCCCCAGCATTTT.

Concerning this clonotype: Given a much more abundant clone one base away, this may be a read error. This CDR3 reads CANSLEGYEQYF. DNA of the CDR3: TGTGCCAACTCATTGGAGGGCTACGAGCAGTACTTC. The chain employs TRBV6-2 or TRBV6-3 and TRBJ2-7, with D possibly being TRBD2 (6 bases). The germline V gene encodes CDR1 MNHEY and CDR2 SVGEGT. The CDR3 contains 12 residues. Trimming took off 10 bases at V and 3 bases at J, with 13 bases between the two ends.

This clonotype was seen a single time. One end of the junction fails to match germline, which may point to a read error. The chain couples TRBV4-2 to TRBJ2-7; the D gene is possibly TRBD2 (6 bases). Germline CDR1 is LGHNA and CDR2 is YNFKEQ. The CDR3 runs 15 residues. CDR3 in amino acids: CASSQGWAGRDEQYF. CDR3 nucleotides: TGTGCAAGCAGCCAAGGATGGGCGGGACGCGACGAGCAGTACTTC.

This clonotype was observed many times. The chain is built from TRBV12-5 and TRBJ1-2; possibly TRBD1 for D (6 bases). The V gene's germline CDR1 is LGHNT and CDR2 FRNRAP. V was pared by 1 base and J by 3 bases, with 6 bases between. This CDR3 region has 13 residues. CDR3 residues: CASGLGTDYGYTF. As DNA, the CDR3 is TGTGCTAGTGGTTTGGGGACAGACTATGGCTACACCTTC.